This T cell receptor (beta chain) was documented in a study of blood T cell repertoires in COVID-19. Study overall: Samples came from the United States, Italy and Spain, spanning acute and convalescent COVID-19. T cells, B-cell-depleted T cells, or PBMCs provided the cDNA or gDNA that served as material.

Libraries were prepared by immunoSEQ multiplex PCR; TCRdb keeps only in-frame clonotypes and omits some of them. This repertoire shows hundreds of thousands of clones, about 80% found once; its top ten account for 3.3%. The CDR3 covers 13 residues. Germline lookup yields CDR1 MNHEY and CDR2 SMNVEV (reference sequence). The V end was cut by 3 bases, the J end by 9 bases, with 13 bases between. The receptor was isolated from a woman over 75 with acute or convalescent COVID-19. Sequences were obtained from peripheral blood. The chain couples TRBV27 to TRBJ2-3; maybe TRBD2 (6 bases). In DNA, the CDR3 is TGTGCCAGCAGTTTTGGTGGAGGGCCCACGCAGTATTTT. It yields the protein CASSFGGGPTQYF.